This passage covers 18 T cell receptor beta chains from one sample sequenced in a study of cytomegalovirus exposure and HLA in healthy donors. Use of 60 Vbeta and 13 Jbeta primers characterized the PCR. The assay was immunoSEQ multiplex PCR, and TCRdb's table has in-frame clones only and misses some. The data contain some 150,000 clones, less than 80% of them singletons. The specimen was PBMCs. The receptor set was obtained from a man between 40 and 49 years old in good health and CMV-seronegative.

V gene TRBV5-4 combines with J gene TRBJ2-1, with 10 bases matching TRBD2. Germline-derived CDR1 and CDR2 are SGHNT and YYREEE (reference sequence). V lost 4 bases to trimming and J lost 15 bases; unmatched junction nucleotides: 7. This CDR3 is 12 amino acids long. The CDR3 DNA is TGTGCCAGCAGCAATACTAGCGGGAATACGTTCTTC. Translation: CASSNTSGNTFF.

The rearrangement links TRBV11-2 to TRBJ2-7; 8 bases are a match to TRBD1. There are 16 residues in the CDR3. The V and J ends lost 5 bases and 0 bases, in that order; junction bases with no gene match: 9. The germline V gene has CDR1 SGHAT and CDR2 FQNNGV. The DNA for the CDR3 is TGTGCCAGCAGCCATCCGACAGGGGTAGGCTCCTACGAGCAGTACTTC. Protein sequence: CASSHPTGVGSYEQYF. The whole variable domain, remainder taken from reference TRBV11-2 and TRBJ2-7, is EAGVAQSPRYKIIEKRQSVAFWCNPISGHATLYWYQQILGQGPKLLIQFQNNGVVDDSQLPKDRFSAERLKGVDSTLKIQPAKLEDSAVYLCASSHPTGVGSYEQYFGPGTRLTVT.

V is TRBV6-6 and J is TRBJ1-4, with TRBD1 identical over 8 bases. The CDR3 is 14 residues long. The germline CDR1 and CDR2 sequences are MNHNY and SVGAGI (reference sequence). V gave up 6 bases and J gave up 5 bases; unmatched junction bases: 5. The CDR3 reads CASRAQGENEKLFF. CDR3 bases: TGTGCCAGCAGAGCACAGGGGGAAAATGAAAAACTGTTTTTT.

This rearrangement joins TRBV5-1 to TRBJ2-3; D is perhaps TRBD2 (5 bases). CDR1 and CDR2 (germline): SGHRS, YFSETQ. There are 14 residues in the CDR3. The V end lost 2 bases, the J end lost 2 bases, and 9 bases lay between the germline ends. The CDR3 here is CASSFSGFTDTQYF. CDR3 nucleotides: TGCGCCAGCAGCTTCTCGGGGTTCACAGATACGCAGTATTTT.

In this sample, this clone turned up once. Germline and junction disagree at one end, which may indicate a read error. This sequence joins TRBV29-1 and TRBJ2-2; no reliable D call. CDR1 is SQVTM, CDR2 ANQGSEA, per germline. The CDR3 consists of 11 residues. CDR3 region: CSGEQTGELFF. Written as DNA, the CDR3 is TGCAGCGGTGAACAAACCGGGGAGCTGTTTTTT.

For this clone: A junction end diverges from the germline sequence, so it may reflect a read error. The chain links TRBV5-6 to TRBJ1-6; 11 bases are a match to TRBD1. The germline V gene has CDR1 SGHDT and CDR2 YYEEEE. This CDR3 is built from 15 residues. DNA of the CDR3: TGTGTCAGCAGCTGGGGGGGACAGGGGGGATCACCCCTCCACTTT. Translation gives CVSSWGGQGGSPLHF.

V and J are TRBV2 and TRBJ1-4, with D possibly TRBD1 on 6 matching bases. CDR3 length: 12 amino acids. Per the germline V gene, CDR1 is SNHLY and CDR2 is FYNNEI. V was shortened by 5 bases and J by 15 bases, with 16 bases between the two germline ends. CDR3 sequence reads: CASSLGQYDLFF. The CDR3 DNA reads as TGTGCCAGCAGTCTTGGACAGTATGATTTGTTTTTT.

The chain combines TRBV30 with TRBJ2-7; TRBD1 aligns across 10 bases. V lost 5 bases and J lost 7; bases outside the gene matches: 11. CDR3 size: 14 residues. The germline gives CDR1 GTSNPN, CDR2 SVGIG (reference sequence). CDR3 in DNA: TGTGCCTGGCGGGAGGGACAGGGGTTCTTGGAGCAGTACTTC. Amino acid sequence: CAWREGQGFLEQYF.

V gene TRBV9 combines with J gene TRBJ2-3, with TRBD1 as a possible D gene (6 bases). CDR3 length equals 14 residues. Germline CDR1 is SGDLS and CDR2 is YYNGEE. V dropped 4 bases and J dropped 0 bases, with 9 bases sitting between them. CDR3 in amino acids: CASSPGHSTDTQYF. CDR3 bases: TGTGCCAGCAGCCCGGGACATAGCACAGATACGCAGTATTTT.

The V call is TRBV7-9, the J call TRBJ2-7; tentatively, D is TRBD1 (6 bases). There are 14 residues in the CDR3. Germline lookup yields CDR1 SEHNR and CDR2 FQNEAQ (reference sequence). Trimming took 3 bases from V and 2 from J, leaving 11 bases between them. The CDR3 DNA reads as TGTGCCAGCAGCTTCCGGGACACTGCCTACGAGCAGTACTTC. This codes for CASSFRDTAYEQYF.

The chain recombines TRBV9 with TRBJ1-1, with D maybe TRBD1 (6 bases). The CDR3 sequence is 14 residues long. The V end was cut by 4 bases, the J end by 4 bases, with 14 bases between. Germline-derived CDR1 and CDR2 are SGDLS and YYNGEE. The CDR3 DNA is TGTGCCAGCAGCTCCTTCGCAGGGGCCACTGAAGCTTTCTTT. Translation: CASSSFAGATEAFF. Full variable domain (remainder filled in from reference TRBV9 and TRBJ1-1): DSGVTQTPKHLITATGQRVTLRCSPRSGDLSVYWYQQSLDQGLQFLIQYYNGEERAKGNILERFSAQQFPDLHSELNLSSLELGDSALYFCASSSFAGATEAFFGQGTRLTVV.

The V and J genes are TRBV7-9 and TRBJ2-1; 8 positions match TRBD1. CDR3 length: 16 amino acids. Per the germline V gene, CDR1 is SEHNR and CDR2 is FQNEAQ (reference sequence). The V gene end was trimmed by 6 bases and the J gene end by 6 bases; junction bases not matched to a gene: 13. The CDR3 region is CASSSTLNTGGNEQFF. DNA for the CDR3: TGTGCCAGCAGTTCTACACTCAATACAGGGGGCAATGAGCAGTTCTTC.

The chain has TRBV19 and TRBJ2-7; a weak D match, TRBD2 (5 bases). V lost 4 bases, J lost 2 bases, and 12 bases lay in between. The germline gives CDR1 LNHDA, CDR2 SQIVND (reference sequence). There are 14 residues in the CDR3. The chain's CDR3 is CASSTTRGPYEQYF. CDR3 nucleotide sequence: TGTGCCAGTAGTACGACAAGAGGGCCCTACGAGCAGTACTTC. Supplemented by reference TRBV19 and TRBJ2-7, the full variable domain reads DGGITQSPKYLFRKEGQNVTLSCEQNLNHDAMYWYRQDPGQGLRLIYYSQIVNDFQKGDIAEGYSVSREKKESFPLTVTSAQKNPTAFYLCASSTTRGPYEQYFGPGTRLTVT.

The chain is built from TRBV4-1 and TRBJ2-7; 9 positions match TRBD1. The CDR3 runs 15 residues. Trimming cost V 2 bases and J 7 bases; bases outside gene matches: 9. Germline values: CDR1 MGHRA, CDR2 YSYEKL. Written as DNA, the CDR3 is TGCGCCAGCAGCCAAAGACAGGGGGAAACCGGTGAGCAGTACTTC. Translating it yields CASSQRQGETGEQYF.

The chain joins TRBV6-5 to TRBJ1-1; D might be TRBD1 (6 bases). Germline V gives CDR1 MNHEY, CDR2 SVGAGI. The CDR3 runs 14 residues. Trimming left V 6 bases short and J 0 bases short, with 11 bases between. CDR3 DNA sequence: TGTGCCAGCAGGCGGGGGCAGCTGAACACTGAAGCTTTCTTT. Translating gives CASRRGQLNTEAFF.

The chain joins TRBV5-8 to TRBJ2-1, with 15 positions matching TRBD2. Losses at the gene ends were 4 bases for V and 7 bases for J; bases not matched to a gene: 15. The germline V gene has CDR1 SGHTS and CDR2 YDEGEE. The CDR3 spans 19 residues. The CDR3: CASSRLGLAGGPRGNEQFF. The CDR3 nucleotides are TGTGCCAGCAGCAGACTAGGACTAGCGGGGGGGCCGCGCGGGAATGAGCAGTTCTTC.

This rearrangement joins TRBV15 to TRBJ1-4; D uncertain. V gave up 3 bases and J gave up 3 bases, with 14 bases separating them. Germline loops: CDR1 LNHNV, CDR2 YYDKDF (reference sequence). The CDR3 is 16 amino acids. The CDR3 DNA is TGTGCCACCAGCAGGGTCACCATGAGGGCTAATGAAAAACTGTTTTTT. Protein: CATSRVTMRANEKLFF.

Many counts were recorded for this clone. The rearrangement uses TRBV2 and TRBJ2-6, with TRBD1 identical over 8 bases. This CDR3 has 17 amino acids. Germline CDR1 and CDR2: SNHLY and FYNNEI. V was clipped by 8 bases and J by 0 bases; unmatched bases: 9. The CDR3 bases are TGTGCCAGCGAACACCAGGGGGCAGTCTCTGGGGCCAACGTCCTGACTTTC. Translated: CASEHQGAVSGANVLTF. Based on the CDR3 plus reference TRBV2 and TRBJ2-6, the full variable domain is EPEVTQTPSHQVTQMGQEVILRCVPISNHLYFYWYRQILGQKVEFLVSFYNNEISEKSEIFDDQFSVERPDGSNFTLKIRSTKLEDSAMYFCASEHQGAVSGANVLTFGAGSRLTVL.